This T cell receptor beta chain originates from a study of blood T cell repertoires in COVID-19. Overall study context: From the United States, Italy and Spain came samples of acute and convalescent COVID-19. PBMCs, B-cell-depleted T cells, or T cells provided the cDNA or gDNA that made up the material.

J was trimmed by 1 base and V by 4 bases; bases with no gene match: 1. Germline loops: CDR1 SGHRS, CDR2 YFSETQ. There are 14 residues in the CDR3. In the original analysis: Reference gene primer amplification yielded estimated nucleated cell counts. This table comes from immunoSEQ multiplex PCR, and its TCRdb copy is limited to in-frame clones, with some not included. V, J and clone size derive from that table, while D and trimming were established from the DNA sequence. The sample includes 250,000 or so clones, approximately 86% of them seen just once. The chain is built from TRBV5-1 and TRBJ2-3; 9 bases fit TRBD1. The specimen was peripheral blood. The TCR was taken from a man between 40 and 49 years old with active or convalescent COVID-19. CDR3 loop: CASSRTGGTDTQYF. DNA of the CDR3: TGCGCCAGCAGCAGGACAGGGGGCACAGATACGCAGTATTTT.